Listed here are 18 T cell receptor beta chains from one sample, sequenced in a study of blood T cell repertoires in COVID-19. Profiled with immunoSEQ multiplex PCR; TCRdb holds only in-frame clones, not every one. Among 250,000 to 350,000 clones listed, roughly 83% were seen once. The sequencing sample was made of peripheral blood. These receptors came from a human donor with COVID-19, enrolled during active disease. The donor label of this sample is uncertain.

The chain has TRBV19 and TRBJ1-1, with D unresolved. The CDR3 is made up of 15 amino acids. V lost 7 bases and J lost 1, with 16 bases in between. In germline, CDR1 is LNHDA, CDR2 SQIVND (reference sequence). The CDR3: CASTIQARQNTEAFF. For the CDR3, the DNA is TGTGCCAGTACCATTCAGGCCCGGCAGAACACTGAAGCTTTCTTT.

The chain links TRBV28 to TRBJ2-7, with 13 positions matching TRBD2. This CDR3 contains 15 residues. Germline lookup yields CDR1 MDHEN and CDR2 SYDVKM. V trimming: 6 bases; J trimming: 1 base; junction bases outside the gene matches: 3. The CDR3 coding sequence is TGTGCCAGCAGACCGGGACTAGCGGGGTCCTACGAGCAGTACTTC. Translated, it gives CASRPGLAGSYEQYF.

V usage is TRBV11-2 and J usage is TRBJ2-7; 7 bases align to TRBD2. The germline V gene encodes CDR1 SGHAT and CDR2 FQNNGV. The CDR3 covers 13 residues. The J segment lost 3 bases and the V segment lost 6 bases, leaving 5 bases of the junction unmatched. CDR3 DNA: TGTGCCAGCAGGGTAGCGGGTAGCTACGAGCAGTACTTC. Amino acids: CASRVAGSYEQYF. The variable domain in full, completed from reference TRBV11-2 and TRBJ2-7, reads EAGVAQSPRYKIIEKRQSVAFWCNPISGHATLYWYQQILGQGPKLLIQFQNNGVVDDSQLPKDRFSAERLKGVDSTLKIQPAKLEDSAVYLCASRVAGSYEQYFGPGTRLTVT.

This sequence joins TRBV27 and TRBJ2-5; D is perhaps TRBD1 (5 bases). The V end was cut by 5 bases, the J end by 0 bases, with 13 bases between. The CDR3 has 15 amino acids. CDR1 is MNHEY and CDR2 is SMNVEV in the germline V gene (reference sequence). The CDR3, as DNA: TGTGCCAGCAGTACGCGACAGAAGTACCAAGAGACCCAGTACTTC. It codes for CASSTRQKYQETQYF.

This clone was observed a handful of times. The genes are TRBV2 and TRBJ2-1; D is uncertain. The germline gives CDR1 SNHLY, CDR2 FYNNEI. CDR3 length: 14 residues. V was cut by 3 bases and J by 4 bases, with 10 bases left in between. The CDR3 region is CASSESTAYNEQFF. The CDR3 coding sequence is TGTGCCAGCAGTGAGAGTACAGCTTACAATGAGCAGTTCTTC.

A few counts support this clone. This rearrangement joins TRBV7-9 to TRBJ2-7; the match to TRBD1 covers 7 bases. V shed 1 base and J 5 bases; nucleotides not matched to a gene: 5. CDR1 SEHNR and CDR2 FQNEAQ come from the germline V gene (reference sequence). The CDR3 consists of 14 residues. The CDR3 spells CASSLGGQQDEQYF. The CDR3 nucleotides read TGTGCCAGCAGCTTAGGGGGACAGCAGGACGAGCAGTACTTC.

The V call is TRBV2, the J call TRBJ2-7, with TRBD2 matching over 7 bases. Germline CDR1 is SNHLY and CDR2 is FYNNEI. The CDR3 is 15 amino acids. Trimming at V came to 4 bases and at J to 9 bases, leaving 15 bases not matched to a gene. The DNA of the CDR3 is TGTGCCAGCAGTGCGGAGCGGGGTGGGGTTGGTGGGCAGTACTTC. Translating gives CASSAERGGVGGQYF.

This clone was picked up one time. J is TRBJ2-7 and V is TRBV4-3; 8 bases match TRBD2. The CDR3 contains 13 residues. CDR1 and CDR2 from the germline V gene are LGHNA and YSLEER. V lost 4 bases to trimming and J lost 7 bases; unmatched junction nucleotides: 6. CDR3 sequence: CASSPAGAGEQYF. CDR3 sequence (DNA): TGCGCCAGCAGCCCAGCGGGAGCGGGTGAGCAGTACTTC.

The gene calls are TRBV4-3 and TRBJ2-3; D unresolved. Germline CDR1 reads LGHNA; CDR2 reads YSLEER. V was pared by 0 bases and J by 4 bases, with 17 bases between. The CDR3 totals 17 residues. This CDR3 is CASSQEKSLQRADTQYF. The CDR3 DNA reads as TGCGCCAGCAGCCAAGAGAAAAGCCTCCAACGGGCAGATACGCAGTATTTT.

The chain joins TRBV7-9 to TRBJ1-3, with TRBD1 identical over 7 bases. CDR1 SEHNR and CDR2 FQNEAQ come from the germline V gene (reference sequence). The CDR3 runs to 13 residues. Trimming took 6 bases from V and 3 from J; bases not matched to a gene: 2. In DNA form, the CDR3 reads TGTGCCAGCAGACGGGACAGTGGAAACACCATATATTTT. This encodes CASRRDSGNTIYF.

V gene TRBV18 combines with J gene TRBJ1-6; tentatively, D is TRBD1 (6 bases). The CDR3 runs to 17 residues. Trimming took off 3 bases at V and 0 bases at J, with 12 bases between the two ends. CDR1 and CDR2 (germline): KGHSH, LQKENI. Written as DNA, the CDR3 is TGTGCCAGCTCACCGACAGGCGGAAGCTCCTATAATTCACCCCTCCACTTT. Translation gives CASSPTGGSSYNSPLHF.

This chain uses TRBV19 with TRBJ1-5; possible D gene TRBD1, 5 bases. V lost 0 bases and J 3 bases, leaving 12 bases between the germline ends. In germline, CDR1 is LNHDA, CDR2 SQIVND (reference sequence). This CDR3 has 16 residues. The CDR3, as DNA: TGTGCCAGTAGTATAGATGTAGGGGTGCTCAATCAGCCCCAGCATTTT. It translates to CASSIDVGVLNQPQHF.

The CDR3 region has the DNA TGTGCCAGCAGCCCCCTCATAGCGGGAGGATTGGGCACAGATACGCAGTATTTT. It encodes CASSPLIAGGLGTDTQYF. The chain is built from TRBV3-1 (or the pseudogene TRBV3-2) and TRBJ2-3; 10 bases are a match to TRBD2. The CDR3 is 18 amino acids. J was trimmed by 1 base and V by 4 bases; bases with no gene match: 11. Germline V gene data show CDR1 as LGHDT and CDR2 as YNNKEL (reference sequence).

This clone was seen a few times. The CDR3 sequence: CASSKGRRHSTDTQYF. For the CDR3, the DNA is TGTGCCAGCAGCAAAGGGAGGCGACATAGCACAGATACGCAGTATTTT. J is TRBJ2-3 and V is TRBV21-1; the DNA was not compared with TRBD2, the D call given in the table. TRBV21-1 is a pseudogene. The CDR3 consists of 16 residues.

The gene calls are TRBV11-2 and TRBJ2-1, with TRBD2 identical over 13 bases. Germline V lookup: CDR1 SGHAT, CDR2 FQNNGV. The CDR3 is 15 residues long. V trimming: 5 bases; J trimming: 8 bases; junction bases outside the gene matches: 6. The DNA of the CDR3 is TGTGCCAGCAGCCCACTAGCGGGAGGGCATTATGAGCAGTTCTTC. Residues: CASSPLAGGHYEQFF.

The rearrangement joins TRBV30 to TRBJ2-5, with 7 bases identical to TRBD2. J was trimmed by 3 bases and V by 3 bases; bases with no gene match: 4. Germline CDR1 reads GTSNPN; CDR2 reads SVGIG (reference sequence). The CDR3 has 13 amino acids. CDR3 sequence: CAWSRLAEETQYF. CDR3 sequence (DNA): TGTGCCTGGAGCCGTCTAGCGGAAGAGACCCAGTACTTC.

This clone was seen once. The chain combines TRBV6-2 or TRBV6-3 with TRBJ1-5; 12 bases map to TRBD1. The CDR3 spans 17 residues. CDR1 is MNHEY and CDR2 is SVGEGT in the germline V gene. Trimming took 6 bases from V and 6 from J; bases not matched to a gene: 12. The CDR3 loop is CASSPTGTGGAGQPQHF. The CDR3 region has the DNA TGTGCCAGCAGCCCTACCGGGACAGGGGGCGCGGGTCAGCCCCAGCATTTT.

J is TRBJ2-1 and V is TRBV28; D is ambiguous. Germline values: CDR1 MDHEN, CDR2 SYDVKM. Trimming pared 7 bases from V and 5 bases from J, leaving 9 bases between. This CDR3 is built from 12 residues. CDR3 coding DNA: TGTGCCAGCACCGCCGAGAACAATGAGCAGTTCTTC. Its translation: CASTAENNEQFF.